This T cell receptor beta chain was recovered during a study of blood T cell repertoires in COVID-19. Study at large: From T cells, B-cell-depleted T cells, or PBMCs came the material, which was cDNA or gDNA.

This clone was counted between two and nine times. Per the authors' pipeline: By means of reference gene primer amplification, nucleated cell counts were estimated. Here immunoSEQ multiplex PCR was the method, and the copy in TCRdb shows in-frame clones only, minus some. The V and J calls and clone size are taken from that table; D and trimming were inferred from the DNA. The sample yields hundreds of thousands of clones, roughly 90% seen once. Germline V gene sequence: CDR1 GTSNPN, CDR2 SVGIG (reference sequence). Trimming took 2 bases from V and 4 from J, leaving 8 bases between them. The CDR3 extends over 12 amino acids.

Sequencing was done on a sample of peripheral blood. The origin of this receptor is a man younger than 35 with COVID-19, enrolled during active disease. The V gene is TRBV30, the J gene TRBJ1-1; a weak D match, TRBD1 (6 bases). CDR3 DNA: TGTGCCTGGAGTACAGGGAGCACTGAAGCTTTCTTT. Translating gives CAWSTGSTEAFF. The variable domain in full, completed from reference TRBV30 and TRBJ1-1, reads SQTIHQWPATLVQPVGSPLSLECTVEGTSNPNLYWYRQAAGRGLQLLFYSVGIGQISSEVPQNLSASRPQDRQFILSSKKLLLSDSGFYLCAWSTGSTEAFFGQGTRLTVV.